This T cell receptor beta chain was identified in a study of tumor and adjacent non-tumor tissue in lung cancer. Study-wide background: Histology: about twelve adenocarcinoma, a couple of squamous cell carcinoma, 1 small cell lung cancer. Aged about 31 to 80 years, patients included 10 men and 5 women with stage I to III disease.

No cell sorting was done before RNA was extracted from the tissue. TCRbeta libraries were built with three rounds of nested PCR, modified from ARM-PCR. TCRdb reprocessed the multiplex PCR reads via MiXCR and lists one record per CDR3 protein. The sample has fewer than 120,000 distinct CDR3 sequences; about 87% are singletons. After removal of 3 bases from V and 1 base from J, the junction contained 7 bases not matched to a gene. The CDR3 consists of 16 residues. The TCR was taken from a man aged 65-85 years with non-small cell lung cancer. Sequencing input: lung tumor tissue. J is TRBJ1-1 and V is TRBV12-3 or TRBV12-4; 8 bases fit TRBD1. The CDR3 sequence is CASSFSGGRRNTEAFF. The DNA for the CDR3 is TGTGCCAGCAGTTTTTCAGGGGGCAGGAGGAACACTGAAGCTTTCTTT.